Presented here are 11 T cell receptor beta chains from one specimen sequenced in a study of blood T cell repertoires in COVID-19. TCRdb keeps only in-frame clones here, not all; method: immunoSEQ multiplex PCR. The table records around 220,000 clones, about 84% of them present only once. The sequencing input was peripheral blood. These receptors were taken from an elderly woman with COVID-19, enrolled during active disease.

The V and J genes are TRBV5-4 and TRBJ2-1, with 7 bases identical to TRBD1. The length of the CDR3 is 14 residues. After removal of 7 bases from V and 6 bases from J, the junction contained 10 bases not matched to a gene. CDR1 is SGHNT, CDR2 YYREEE, per germline (reference sequence). The CDR3 loop is CASGLGSGGNEQFF. CDR3 bases: TGTGCCAGCGGGTTGGGATCAGGGGGCAATGAGCAGTTCTTC.

This CDR3 is CASNLHGTAKNTEAFF. The CDR3 nucleotides are TGTGCCAGCAACCTACACGGGACAGCTAAGAACACTGAAGCTTTCTTT. The chain uses TRBV27 and TRBJ1-1, with 7 bases fitting TRBD1. Trimming removed 7 bases from V and 1 base from J; junction bases left unmatched: 12. This CDR3 contains 16 residues. Germline assignment: CDR1 MNHEY and CDR2 SMNVEV (reference sequence).

The chain links TRBV19 to TRBJ1-5; 11 bases align to TRBD1. The CDR3 is made up of 14 amino acids. V trimming: 7 bases; J trimming: 6 bases; junction bases outside the gene matches: 5. CDR1 is LNHDA and CDR2 is SQIVND in the germline V gene (reference sequence). The CDR3, as DNA: TGTGCCAGTAACTTGGACAGGGGGCTTCAGCCCCAGCATTTT. This sequence encodes CASNLDRGLQPQHF.

The V call is TRBV2, the J call TRBJ2-1, with 8 bases that match TRBD1. The CDR3 runs to 14 residues. The V gene's germline CDR1 is SNHLY and CDR2 FYNNEI. The V segment lost 10 bases and the J segment 4 bases; nucleotides outside the gene matches: 9. The CDR3 DNA reads TGTGCCACCCTTGGACGGGACAGGTACAATGAGCAGTTCTTC. Its translation: CATLGRDRYNEQFF.

In the case of this clone: Additional DNA sequences in this sample encode the identical CDR3. V is TRBV3-1 (or the pseudogene TRBV3-2) and J is TRBJ1-1; D gene unclear. Trimming pared 1 base from V and 2 bases from J, leaving 8 bases between. CDR3 size: 14 residues. The germline CDR1 and CDR2 sequences are LGHDT and YNNKEL (reference sequence). The CDR3 region is CASSQVGSNTEAFF. DNA for the CDR3: TGTGCCAGCAGCCAAGTGGGCAGTAACACTGAAGCTTTCTTT.

The chain is built from TRBV3-1 (or the pseudogene TRBV3-2) and TRBJ2-7; no firm D call. The CDR3 spans 11 residues. V dropped 2 bases and J dropped 3 bases, with 2 bases sitting between them. Germline CDR1 is LGHDT and CDR2 is YNNKEL (reference sequence). The chain's CDR3 is CASSQRYEQYF. Here the CDR3 DNA reads TGTGCCAGCAGCCAACGCTACGAGCAGTACTTC.

CDR3 sequence reads: CATSDFGPPSGRGGGPRRDIQYF. The CDR3 DNA is TGTGCCACCAGTGATTTCGGCCCCCCTTCGGGGCGGGGGGGCGGCCCGAGGAGGGACATTCAGTACTTC. The chain employs TRBV24-1 and TRBJ2-4, with 9 bases matching TRBD2. The CDR3 covers 23 residues. V gave up 1 base and J gave up 8 bases; unmatched junction bases: 29. The germline V gene encodes CDR1 KGHDR and CDR2 SFDVKD.

This sequence joins TRBV7-9 and TRBJ1-1, with D hard to call. The CDR3 runs 14 residues. Germline V CDR1 and CDR2: SEHNR, FQNEAQ (reference sequence). Trimming removed 6 bases from V and 0 bases from J, with 11 bases in between. CDR3 sequence (DNA): TGTGCCAGCAGTCCTATCGGGATGAACACTGAAGCTTTCTTT. As protein: CASSPIGMNTEAFF. Full variable domain (missing parts from reference TRBV7-9 and TRBJ1-1): DTGVSQNPRHKITKRGQNVTFRCDPISEHNRLYWYRQTLGQGPEFLTYFQNEAQLEKSRLLSDRFSAERPKGSFSTLEIQRTEQGDSAMYLCASSPIGMNTEAFFGQGTRLTVV.

The chain links TRBV28 to TRBJ2-3; 7 nucleotides agree with TRBD2. The ends lost 10 bases at V and 4 bases at J; junction bases unmatched: 11. Germline V CDR1 and CDR2: MDHEN, SYDVKM. The CDR3 extends over 14 amino acids. The CDR3 DNA reads as TGTGCCACCCAGAGGAGCGGGACCGCAGATACGCAGTATTTT. As protein: CATQRSGTADTQYF.

The chain carries TRBV28 and TRBJ2-1, with TRBD2 matching over 8 bases. With V trimmed by 10 bases and J by 9 bases, 14 bases remained unmatched. The CDR3 has 14 amino acids. Looked up from germline, CDR1 is MDHEN and CDR2 is SYDVKM. CDR3 loop: CATKRERPGGEQFF. CDR3 DNA sequence: TGTGCCACGAAGCGGGAGAGACCCGGGGGTGAGCAGTTCTTC.

CDR3 in DNA: TGTGCCAGCGGAAAGGAGAGCGCCTTCCATGAGCAGTTCTTC. Protein: CASGKESAFHEQFF. The chain carries TRBV5-4 and TRBJ2-1; D uncertain. This CDR3 spans 14 amino acids. Germline V lookup: CDR1 SGHNT, CDR2 YYREEE (reference sequence). The V gene lost 7 bases and the J gene lost 8 bases, with 19 bases spanning the gap.